The source of this TCR beta chain is a study of metastatic and nonmetastatic thyroid tumors. As for the study in general: Repertoires of blood and of tissue (tumor or nodule) from malignant and benign thyroid patients were compared.

Note on this clone: What it binds is unknown.

The CDR3 is 13 residues long. Germline assignment: CDR1 GTSNPN and CDR2 SVGIG (reference sequence). V lost 4 bases and J 5 bases, leaving 11 bases between the germline ends. TCRdb re-called clones from the PCR reads using MiXCR. The sample holds 20,000 to 25,000 clones; approximately 22% are singletons and the top ten take around 4%. Findings and limits, study-wide: Malignant tumors reportedly showed significantly higher TCR beta diversity than benign nodules in both blood and tumor.

Until they underwent thyroid surgery, no patient had received any treatment. V is TRBV30 and J is TRBJ1-4; no clear D. The source of this sequence is a female donor with papillary thyroid cancer or a benign thyroid nodule (not recorded which). Some clones in this sample may be carry-over from other donors' samples. The sample taken for sequencing was adjacent normal tissue. The CDR3 sequence is CAWKTFPNEKLFF. CDR3 DNA: TGTGCCTGGAAAACCTTCCCCAATGAAAAACTGTTTTTT.